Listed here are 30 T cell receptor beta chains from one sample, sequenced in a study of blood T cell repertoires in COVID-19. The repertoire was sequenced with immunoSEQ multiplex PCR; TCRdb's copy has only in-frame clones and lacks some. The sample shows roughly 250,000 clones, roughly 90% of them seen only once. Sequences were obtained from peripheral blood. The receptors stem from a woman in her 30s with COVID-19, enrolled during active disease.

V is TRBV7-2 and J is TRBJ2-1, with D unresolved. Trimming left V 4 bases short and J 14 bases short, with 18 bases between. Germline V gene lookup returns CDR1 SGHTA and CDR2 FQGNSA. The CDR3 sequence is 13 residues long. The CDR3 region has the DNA TGTGCCAGCAGCTCATTTACGTCCCTAATGGAGTTCTTC. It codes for CASSSFTSLMEFF.

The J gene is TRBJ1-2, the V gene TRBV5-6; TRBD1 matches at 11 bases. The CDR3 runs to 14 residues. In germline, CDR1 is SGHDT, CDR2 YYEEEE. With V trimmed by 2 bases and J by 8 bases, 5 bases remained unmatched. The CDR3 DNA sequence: TGTGCCAGCAGCTTCGGACAGGGGGCTCTGGGCTACACCTTC. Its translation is CASSFGQGALGYTF. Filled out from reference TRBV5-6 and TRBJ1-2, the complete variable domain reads DAGVTQSPTHLIKTRGQQVTLRCSPKSGHDTVSWYQQALGQGPQFIFQYYEEEERQRGNFPDRFSGHQFPNYSSELNVNALLLGDSALYLCASSFGQGALGYTFGSGTRLTVV.

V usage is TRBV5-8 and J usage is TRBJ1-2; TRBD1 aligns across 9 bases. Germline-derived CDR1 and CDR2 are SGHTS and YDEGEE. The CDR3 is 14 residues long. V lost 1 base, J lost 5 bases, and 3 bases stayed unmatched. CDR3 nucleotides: TGTGCCAGCAGCTTGAGGGGACAGGGATATGGCTACACCTTC. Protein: CASSLRGQGYGYTF.

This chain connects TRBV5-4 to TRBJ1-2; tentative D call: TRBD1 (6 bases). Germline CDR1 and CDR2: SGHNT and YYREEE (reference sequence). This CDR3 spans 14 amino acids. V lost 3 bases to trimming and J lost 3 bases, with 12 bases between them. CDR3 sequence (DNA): TGTGCCAGCAGCTGGGGGCAGCAGGACTATGGCTACACCTTC. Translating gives CASSWGQQDYGYTF.

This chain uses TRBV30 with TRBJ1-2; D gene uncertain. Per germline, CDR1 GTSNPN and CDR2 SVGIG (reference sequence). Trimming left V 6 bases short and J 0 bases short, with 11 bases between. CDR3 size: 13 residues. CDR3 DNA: TGTGCCTGCCAGACTTACCCTAACTATGGCTACACCTTC. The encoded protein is CACQTYPNYGYTF.

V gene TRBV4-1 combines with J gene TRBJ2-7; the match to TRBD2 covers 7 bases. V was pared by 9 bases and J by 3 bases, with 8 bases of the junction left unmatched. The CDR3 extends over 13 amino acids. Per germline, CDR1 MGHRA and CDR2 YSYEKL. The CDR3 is CARRGVGDYEQYF. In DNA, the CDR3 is TGCGCCAGACGGGGGGTAGGAGACTACGAGCAGTACTTC.

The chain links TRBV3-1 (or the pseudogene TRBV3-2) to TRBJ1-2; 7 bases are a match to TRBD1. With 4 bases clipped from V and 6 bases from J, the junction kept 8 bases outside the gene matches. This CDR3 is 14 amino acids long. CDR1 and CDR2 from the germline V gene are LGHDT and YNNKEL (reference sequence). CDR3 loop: CASSLGQALDGYTF. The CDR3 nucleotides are TGTGCCAGCAGCCTAGGACAGGCGTTAGATGGCTACACCTTC.

For the CDR3, the DNA is TGTGCCAGCAGCGTAGTAGGCAGGGGATCCTACAATGAGCAGTTCTTC. It specifies CASSVVGRGSYNEQFF. The chain is built from TRBV9 and TRBJ2-1, with TRBD1 as a possible D gene (6 bases). V was pared by 0 bases and J by 1 base, with 11 bases between. The CDR3 is 16 residues long. Germline V gene lookup returns CDR1 SGDLS and CDR2 YYNGEE.

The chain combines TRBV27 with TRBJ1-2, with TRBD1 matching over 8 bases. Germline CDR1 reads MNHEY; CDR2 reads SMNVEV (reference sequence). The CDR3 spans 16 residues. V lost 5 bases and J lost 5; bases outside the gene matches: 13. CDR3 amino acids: CASSPTFWYRGYGYTF. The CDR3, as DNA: TGTGCCAGCAGTCCCACTTTTTGGTACAGGGGGTATGGCTACACCTTC.

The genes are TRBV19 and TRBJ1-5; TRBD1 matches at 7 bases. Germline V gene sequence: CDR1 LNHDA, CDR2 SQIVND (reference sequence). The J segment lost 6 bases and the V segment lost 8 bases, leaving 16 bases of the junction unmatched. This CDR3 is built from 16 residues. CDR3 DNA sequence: TGTGCCAGTGGGACTCGACAGGGAAGTCTTGGTCAGCCCCAGCATTTT. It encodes CASGTRQGSLGQPQHF.

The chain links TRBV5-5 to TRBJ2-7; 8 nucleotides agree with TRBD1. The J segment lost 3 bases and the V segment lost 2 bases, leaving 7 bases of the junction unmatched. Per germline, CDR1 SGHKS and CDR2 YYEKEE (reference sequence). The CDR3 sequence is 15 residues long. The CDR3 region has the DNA TGTGCCAGCAGCTTCGGCGCAGGGGGCGTCTACGAGCAGTACTTC. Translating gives CASSFGAGGVYEQYF.

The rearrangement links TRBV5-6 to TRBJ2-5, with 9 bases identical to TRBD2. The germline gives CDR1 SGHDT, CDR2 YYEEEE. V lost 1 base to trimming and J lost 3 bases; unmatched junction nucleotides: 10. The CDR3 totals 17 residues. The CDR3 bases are TGTGCCAGCAGCTTGTTATTTAGCGGGGGTGCGGAAGAGACCCAGTACTTC. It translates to CASSLLFSGGAEETQYF.

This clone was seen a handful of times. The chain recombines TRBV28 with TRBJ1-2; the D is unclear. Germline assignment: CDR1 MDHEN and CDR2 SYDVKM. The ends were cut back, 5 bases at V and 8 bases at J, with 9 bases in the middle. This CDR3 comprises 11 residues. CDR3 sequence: CASSQRVGYTF. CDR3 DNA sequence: TGTGCCAGCAGTCAGAGGGTCGGCTACACCTTC.

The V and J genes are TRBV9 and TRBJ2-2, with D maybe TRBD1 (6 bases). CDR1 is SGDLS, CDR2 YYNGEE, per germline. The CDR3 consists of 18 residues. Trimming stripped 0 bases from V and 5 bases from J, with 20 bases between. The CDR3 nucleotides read TGTGCCAGCAGCGTAGGAGGGGGACCGCACGTGAGTACCGGGGAGCTGTTTTTT. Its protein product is CASSVGGGPHVSTGELFF.

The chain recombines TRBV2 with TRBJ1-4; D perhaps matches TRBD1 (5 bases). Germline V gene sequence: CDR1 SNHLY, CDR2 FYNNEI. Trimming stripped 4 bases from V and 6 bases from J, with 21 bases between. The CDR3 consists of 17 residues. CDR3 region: CASSVDSSRGLDEKLFF. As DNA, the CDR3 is TGTGCCAGCAGTGTTGACAGCTCAAGGGGCCTCGATGAAAAACTGTTTTTT.

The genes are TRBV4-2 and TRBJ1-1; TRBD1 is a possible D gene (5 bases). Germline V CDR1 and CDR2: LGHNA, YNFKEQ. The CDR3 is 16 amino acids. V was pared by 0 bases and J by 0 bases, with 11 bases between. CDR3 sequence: CASSQDLETVNTEAFF. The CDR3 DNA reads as TGTGCCAGCAGCCAAGATCTCGAGACAGTGAACACTGAAGCTTTCTTT.

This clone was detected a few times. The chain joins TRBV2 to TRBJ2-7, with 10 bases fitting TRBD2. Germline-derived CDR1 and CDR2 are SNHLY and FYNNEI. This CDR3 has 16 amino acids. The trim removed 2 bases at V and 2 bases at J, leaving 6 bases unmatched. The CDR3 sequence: CASSESRTSGAYEQYF. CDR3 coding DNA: TGTGCCAGCAGTGAAAGTAGGACTAGCGGTGCCTACGAGCAGTACTTC. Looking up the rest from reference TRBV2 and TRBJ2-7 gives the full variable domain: EPEVTQTPSHQVTQMGQEVILRCVPISNHLYFYWYRQILGQKVEFLVSFYNNEISEKSEIFDDQFSVERPDGSNFTLKIRSTKLEDSAMYFCASSESRTSGAYEQYFGPGTRLTVT.

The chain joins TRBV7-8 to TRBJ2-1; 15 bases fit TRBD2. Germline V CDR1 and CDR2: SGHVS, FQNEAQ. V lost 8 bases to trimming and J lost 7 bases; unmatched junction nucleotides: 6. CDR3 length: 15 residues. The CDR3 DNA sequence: TGTGCCAGCCGATCAGGGACTAGCGGGGGGAATGAGCAGTTCTTC. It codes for CASRSGTSGGNEQFF.

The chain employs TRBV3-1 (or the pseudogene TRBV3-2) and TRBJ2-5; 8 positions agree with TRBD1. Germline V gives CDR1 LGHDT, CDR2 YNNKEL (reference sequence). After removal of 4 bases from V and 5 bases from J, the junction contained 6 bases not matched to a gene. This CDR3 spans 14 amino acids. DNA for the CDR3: TGTGCCAGCAGCCGCAGGGGGCGTCACGAGACCCAGTACTTC. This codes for CASSRRGRHETQYF.

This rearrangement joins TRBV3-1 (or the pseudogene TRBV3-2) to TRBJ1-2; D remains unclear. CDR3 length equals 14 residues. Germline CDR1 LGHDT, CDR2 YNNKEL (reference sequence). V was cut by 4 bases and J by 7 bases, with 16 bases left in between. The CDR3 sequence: CASSPTGTYGGYTF. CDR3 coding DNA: TGTGCCAGCAGCCCGACGGGAACATATGGTGGCTACACCTTC.

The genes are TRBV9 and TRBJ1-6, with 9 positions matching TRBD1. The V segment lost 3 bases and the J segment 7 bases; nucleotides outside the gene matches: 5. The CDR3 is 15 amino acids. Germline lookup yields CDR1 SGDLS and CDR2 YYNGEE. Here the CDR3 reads CASSAPGQGNSPLHF. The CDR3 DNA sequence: TGTGCCAGCAGCGCCCCGGGACAGGGAAATTCACCCCTCCACTTT. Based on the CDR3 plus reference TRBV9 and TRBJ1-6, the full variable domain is DSGVTQTPKHLITATGQRVTLRCSPRSGDLSVYWYQQSLDQGLQFLIQYYNGEERAKGNILERFSAQQFPDLHSELNLSSLELGDSALYFCASSAPGQGNSPLHFGNGTRLTVT.

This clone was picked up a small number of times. As DNA, the CDR3 is TGTGCCAGCACCGGGAGCTCCTACAATGAGCAGTTCTTC. Translating it yields CASTGSSYNEQFF. The chain is built from TRBV25-1 and TRBJ2-1; weak D call: TRBD2 (6 bases). Per the germline V gene, CDR1 is MGHDK and CDR2 is SYGVNS. CDR3 length equals 13 residues. The V gene lost 7 bases and the J gene lost 0 bases, with 7 bases spanning the gap. Full variable domain (outside the CDR3, taken from reference TRBV25-1 and TRBJ2-1): EADIYQTPRYLVIGTGKKITLECSQTMGHDKMYWYQQDPGMELHLIHYSYGVNSTEKGDLSSESTVSRIRTEHFPLTLESARPSHTSQYLCASTGSSYNEQFFGPGTRLTVL.

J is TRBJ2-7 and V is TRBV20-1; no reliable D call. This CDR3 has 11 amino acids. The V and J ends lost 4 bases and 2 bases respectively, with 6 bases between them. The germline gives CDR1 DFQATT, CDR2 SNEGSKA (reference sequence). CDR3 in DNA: TGCAGTGCTATTCTTACCTACGAGCAGTACTTC. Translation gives CSAILTYEQYF.

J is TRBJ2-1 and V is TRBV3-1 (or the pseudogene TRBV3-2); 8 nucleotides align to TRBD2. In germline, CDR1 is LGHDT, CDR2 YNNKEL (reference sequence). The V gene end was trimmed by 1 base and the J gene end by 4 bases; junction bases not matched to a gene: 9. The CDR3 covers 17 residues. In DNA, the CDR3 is TGTGCCAGCAGCCAAGGAGCAGCGGGGGCTCTTTACAATGAGCAGTTCTTC. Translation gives CASSQGAAGALYNEQFF.

CDR3 DNA: TGTGCCACTTCTAGCGGGGGGGCCCCCGGGGAGCTGTTTTTT. It translates to CATSSGGAPGELFF. V usage is TRBV6-5 and J usage is TRBJ2-2; 12 bases map to TRBD2. J lost 6 bases, V lost 10 bases, and 6 bases had no gene match. Germline CDR1 and CDR2: MNHEY and SVGAGI. This CDR3 spans 14 amino acids.

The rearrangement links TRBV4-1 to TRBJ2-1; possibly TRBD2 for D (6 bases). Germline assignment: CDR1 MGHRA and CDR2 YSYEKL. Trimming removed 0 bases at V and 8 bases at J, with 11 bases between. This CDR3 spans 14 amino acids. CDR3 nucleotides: TGCGCCAGCAGCCAAGAACCGGCTAGCGATGAGCAGTTCTTC. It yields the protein CASSQEPASDEQFF.

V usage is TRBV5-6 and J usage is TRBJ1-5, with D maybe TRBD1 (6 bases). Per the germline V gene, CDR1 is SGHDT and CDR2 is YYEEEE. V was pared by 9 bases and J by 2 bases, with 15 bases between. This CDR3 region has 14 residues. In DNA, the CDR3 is TGTGCCACCGCGACAGGATCTGGCAATCAGCCCCAGCATTTT. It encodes CATATGSGNQPQHF.

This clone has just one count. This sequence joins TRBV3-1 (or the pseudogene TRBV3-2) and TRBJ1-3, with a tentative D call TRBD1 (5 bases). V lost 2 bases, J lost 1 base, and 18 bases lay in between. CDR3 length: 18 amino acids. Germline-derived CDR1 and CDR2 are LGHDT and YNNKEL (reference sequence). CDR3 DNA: TGTGCCAGCAGCCAAAGTGGGGGGGAAGGGCTGTCTGGAAACACCATATATTTT. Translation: CASSQSGGEGLSGNTIYF.

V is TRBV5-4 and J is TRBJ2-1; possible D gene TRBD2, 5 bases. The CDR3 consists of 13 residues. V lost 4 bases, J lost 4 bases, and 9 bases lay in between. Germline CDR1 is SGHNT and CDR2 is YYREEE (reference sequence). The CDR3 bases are TGTGCCAGCAGCCTGGGGAGTTACAATGAGCAGTTCTTC. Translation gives CASSLGSYNEQFF.

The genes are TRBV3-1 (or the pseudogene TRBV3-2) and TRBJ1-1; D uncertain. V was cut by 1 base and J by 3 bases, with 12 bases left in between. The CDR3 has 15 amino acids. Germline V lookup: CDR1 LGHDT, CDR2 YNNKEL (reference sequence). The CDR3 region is CASSQGVEPDTEAFF. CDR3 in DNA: TGTGCCAGCAGCCAAGGTGTAGAGCCGGACACTGAAGCTTTCTTT.